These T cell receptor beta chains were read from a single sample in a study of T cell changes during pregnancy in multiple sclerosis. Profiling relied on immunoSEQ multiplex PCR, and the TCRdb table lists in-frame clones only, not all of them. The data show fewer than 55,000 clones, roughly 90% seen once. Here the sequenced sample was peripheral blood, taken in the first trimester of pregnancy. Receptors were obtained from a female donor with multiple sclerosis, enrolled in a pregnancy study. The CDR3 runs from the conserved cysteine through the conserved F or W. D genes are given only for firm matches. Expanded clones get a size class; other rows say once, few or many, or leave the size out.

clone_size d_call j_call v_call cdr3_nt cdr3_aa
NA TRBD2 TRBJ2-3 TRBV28 TGTGCCGCCCTAGCGGGGCTCACAGATACGCAGTATTTT CAALAGLTDTQYF
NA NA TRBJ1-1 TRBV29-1 TGCAGCTGTGGGGGGGGGAACACTGAAGCTTTCTTT CSCGGGNTEAFF
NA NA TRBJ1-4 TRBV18 TGTGCCAGCTCACCACGGCGGGAAATGGTTAGAACTAATGAAAAACTGTTTTTT CASSPRREMVRTNEKLFF
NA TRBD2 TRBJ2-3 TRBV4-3 TGCGCCAGCAGCCGCGCCGGGACTAGCGGGGGGGCCACAGATACGCAGTATTTT CASSRAGTSGGATDTQYF
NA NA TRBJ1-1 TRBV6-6 TGTGCCAGCAGTTACCCGGGAGGCGCCCGGGAAACTGAAGCTTTCTTT CASSYPGGARETEAFF
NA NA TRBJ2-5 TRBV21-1 TGTGCCAGCCCAGGCGGGGGGCACAAAGAGACCCAGTACTTC CASPGGGHKETQYF
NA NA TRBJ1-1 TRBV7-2 TGTGCCAGCTTAAACGGCGGGCTGAACACTGAAGCTTTCTTT CASLNGGLNTEAFF
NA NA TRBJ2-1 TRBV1 TGCACCAGCATCCGGGGGGGGTACAATGAGCAGTTCTTC CTSIRGGYNEQFF
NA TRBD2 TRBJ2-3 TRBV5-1 TGCGCCAGACGGACTAGCGCAGATACGCAGTATTTT CARRTSADTQYF
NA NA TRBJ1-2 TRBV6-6 TGTGCCAGCAGCTCACAGAGCTATGGCTACACCTTC CASSSQSYGYTF
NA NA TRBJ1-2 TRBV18 TGTGCCAGCTCACCACGCGGATACTATGGCTACACCTTC CASSPRGYYGYTF
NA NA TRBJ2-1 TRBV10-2 TGCGCCAGCAGCCTACTTGGAGGGTCGTACAATGAGCAGTTCTTC CASSLLGGSYNEQFF
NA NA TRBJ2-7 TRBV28 TGTGCCAGCAGTTTCAGTGGGAGCGGGTACGAGCAGTACTTC CASSFSGSGYEQYF
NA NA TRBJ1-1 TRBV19 TGTGCCAGTAGTAGGACAGCCGGGTGGGCTGAAGCTTTCTTT CASSRTAGWAEAFF
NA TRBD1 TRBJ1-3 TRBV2 TGTGCCAGCAGATATACAGGGGAGGCAGGAAACACCATATATTTT CASRYTGEAGNTIYF
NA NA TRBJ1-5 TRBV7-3 TGTGCCAGCAGCTTAAAGCGGAAGGAACGGAACGGGCAGCCCCAGCATTTT CASSLKRKERNGQPQHF
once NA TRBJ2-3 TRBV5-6 TGTGCCAGCAGCTCTTCAGATACGCAGTATTTT CASSSSDTQYF
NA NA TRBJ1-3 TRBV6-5 TGTGCCAGCAGTTACTCGAGTGTTTTTGGAAACACCATATATTTT CASSYSSVFGNTIYF
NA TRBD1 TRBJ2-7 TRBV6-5 TGTGCCAGCAGTTACGTGGCGACAGGGGGGAAGTACTTC CASSYVATGGKYF
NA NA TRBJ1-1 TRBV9 TGTGCCAGCAGCGTGACAGGCGGAAACCAGAACACTGAAGCTTTCTTT CASSVTGGNQNTEAFF
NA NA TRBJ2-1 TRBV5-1 TGCGCCAGCACCTTTAGCGGCTCCTACAATGAGCAGTTCTTC CASTFSGSYNEQFF
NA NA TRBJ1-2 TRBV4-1 TGCGCCAGCAAGGAGGAACGGCGAGCTAACTATGGCTACACCTTC CASKEERRANYGYTF
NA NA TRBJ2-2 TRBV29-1 TGCAGCGTTCTCCCCCCAACCCGCAGGGGTGGGCCGGGGCCCACCGGGGAGCTGTTTTTT CSVLPPTRRGGPGPTGELFF
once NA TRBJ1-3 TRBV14 TGTGCCAGCAGCCACGGAGGGTATGGAAACACCATATATTTT CASSHGGYGNTIYF
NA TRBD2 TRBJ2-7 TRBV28 TGTGCCAGCAGAGGGACGGGGGGACCCACCTACGAGCAGTACTTC CASRGTGGPTYEQYF
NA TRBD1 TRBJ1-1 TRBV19 TGTGCCAGTAGTATTGACAACAGGGGGAACACTGAAGCTTTCTTT CASSIDNRGNTEAFF
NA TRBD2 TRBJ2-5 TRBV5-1 TGCGCCAGCAGCTTTATTCTAGCGGGGGGGGAGACCCAGTACTTC CASSFILAGGETQYF
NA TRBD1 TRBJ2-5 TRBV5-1 TGCGCCAGCAGCTCGTTTCGGGGACAGCAAGAGACCCAGTACTTC CASSSFRGQQETQYF
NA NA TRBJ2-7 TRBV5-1 TGCGCCAGCAGCTTACAGAGCTCCTACGAGCAGTACTTC CASSLQSSYEQYF
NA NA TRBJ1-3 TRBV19 TGTGCCAGTAGTATTATGGGGACTTTTTCTGGAAACACCATATATTTT CASSIMGTFSGNTIYF
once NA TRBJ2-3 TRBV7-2 TGTGCCAGCAGCTTAGAAGCGGTGAGCACAGATACGCAGTATTTT CASSLEAVSTDTQYF
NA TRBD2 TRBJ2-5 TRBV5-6 TGTGCCAGCAGCTTGCGTGCGGGGGGGGGAGAGGAGACCCAGTACTTC CASSLRAGGGEETQYF
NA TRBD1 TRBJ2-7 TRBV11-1 TGTGCCAGCACCGTTAGAAGGGGGCCCCGCTACGAGCAGTACTTC CASTVRRGPRYEQYF
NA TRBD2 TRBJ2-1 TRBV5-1 TGCGCCAGCAGCTTAATCGGGACTAGCGGGGGCCGATTCCCCAATGAGCAGTTCTTC CASSLIGTSGGRFPNEQFF
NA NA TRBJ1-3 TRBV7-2 TGTGCCAGCAGCCCACGGGGCTCTGGAAACACCATATATTTT CASSPRGSGNTIYF
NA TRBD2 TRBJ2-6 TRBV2 TGTGCCAGCAGGCGGGGGGGTAGCTACTCTGGGGCCAACGTCCTGACTTTC CASRRGGSYSGANVLTF
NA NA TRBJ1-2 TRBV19 TGTGCCAGTAGTATACGGGGGGATGAGGATGGCTACACCTTC CASSIRGDEDGYTF
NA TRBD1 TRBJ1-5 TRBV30 TGTGCCTGGGGACAGGTGATTAATCAGCCCCAGCATTTT CAWGQVINQPQHF
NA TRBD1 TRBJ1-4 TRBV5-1 TGCGCCAGCAGCCCCGGGACAGGAAATGAAAAGCTGTTTTTT CASSPGTGNEKLFF
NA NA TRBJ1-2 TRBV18 TGTGCCAGCTCACCTCGGGATGGGAAGGGCTACACCTTC CASSPRDGKGYTF
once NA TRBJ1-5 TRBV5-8 TGTGCCAGCAGCACGACCGGGGGGCCCCAGCATTTT CASSTTGGPQHF
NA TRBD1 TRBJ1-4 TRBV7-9 TGTGCCAGCAGCACAACTCAGGGGGCGAGTGGTGAAAAACTGTTTTTT CASSTTQGASGEKLFF
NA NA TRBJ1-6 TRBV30 TGTGCCTGCTCGGGAGGGATTGATTCACCCCTCCACTTT CACSGGIDSPLHF